These 28 T cell receptor beta chains came from one sample sequenced in a study of cytomegalovirus exposure and HLA in healthy donors. 60 Vbeta and 13 Jbeta primers were used in PCR. Measured with immunoSEQ multiplex PCR; TCRdb has only the in-frame clones, and not every one. In the table there are approximately 150,000 clones, around three quarters of which are singletons. Sequenced input: PBMCs. All receptors come from a woman in her 30s in good health and CMV-seronegative.

This clone has a handful of counts. The chain has TRBV30 and TRBJ2-7; 8 bases match TRBD2. The CDR3 runs 14 residues. Germline values: CDR1 GTSNPN, CDR2 SVGIG (reference sequence). V lost 3 bases and J lost 3; bases outside the gene matches: 7. The CDR3 sequence: CAWRIRGRFYEQYF. CDR3 bases: TGTGCCTGGAGAATTCGCGGGAGGTTCTACGAGCAGTACTTC. Using reference TRBV30 and TRBJ2-7 for the parts outside the CDR3, the full variable domain is SQTIHQWPATLVQPVGSPLSLECTVEGTSNPNLYWYRQAAGRGLQLLFYSVGIGQISSEVPQNLSASRPQDRQFILSSKKLLLSDSGFYLCAWRIRGRFYEQYFGPGTRLTVT.

The chain employs TRBV6-1 and TRBJ2-5; D might be TRBD2 (6 bases). The closer fit of TRBJ2-7 to the DNA end suggests the J call may be wrong. The germline V gene has CDR1 MNHNS and CDR2 SASEGT. This CDR3 has 17 amino acids. CDR3 protein: CASSGAALNPGSYEQYF. Here the CDR3 DNA reads TGTGCCAGCAGTGGGGCGGCCCTAAATCCCGGGAGCTACGAGCAGTACTTC.

The chain combines TRBV6-5 with TRBJ1-4; no firm D call. V lost 1 base and J lost 9, with 12 bases in between. The CDR3 length is 14 residues. Germline V gene data show CDR1 as MNHEY and CDR2 as SVGAGI. The CDR3 reads CASSYWEGGKKLFF. The DNA for the CDR3 is TGTGCCAGCAGTTACTGGGAGGGCGGGAAAAAACTGTTTTTT.

V usage is TRBV5-1 and J usage is TRBJ2-5; D ambiguous. CDR1 SGHRS and CDR2 YFSETQ come from the germline V gene. Trimming pared 0 bases from V and 5 bases from J, leaving 2 bases between. This CDR3 is 11 amino acids long. The CDR3 nucleotides read TGCGCCAGCAGCTTGGCGGAGACCCAGTACTTC. Residues: CASSLAETQYF.

V gene TRBV5-1 combines with J gene TRBJ2-5, with TRBD2 matching 10 bases. The ends lost 0 bases at V and 4 bases at J; junction bases unmatched: 0. Per the germline V gene, CDR1 is SGHRS and CDR2 is YFSETQ. There are 14 residues in the CDR3. CDR3 in amino acids: CASSLGLAGETQYF. The CDR3 DNA reads as TGCGCCAGCAGCTTGGGACTAGCGGGAGAGACCCAGTACTTC. The entire variable domain, with the rest obtained from reference TRBV5-1 and TRBJ2-5, is as follows: KAGVTQTPRYLIKTRGQQVTLSCSPISGHRSVSWYQQTPGQGLQFLFEYFSETQRNKGNFPGRFSGRQFSNSRSEMNVSTLELGDSALYLCASSLGLAGETQYFGPGTRLLVL.

V and J are TRBV28 and TRBJ2-5, with 12 bases aligning to TRBD2. This CDR3 has 17 residues. With V trimmed by 5 bases and J by 1 base, 8 bases remained unmatched. CDR1 MDHEN and CDR2 SYDVKM come from the germline V gene. The CDR3 protein is CASSPGGLAGIQETQYF. As DNA, the CDR3 is TGTGCCAGCAGTCCCGGCGGACTAGCGGGAATCCAAGAGACCCAGTACTTC.

The chain recombines TRBV19 with TRBJ2-2, with D perhaps matching TRBD1 (6 bases). The CDR3 covers 16 residues. V shed 5 bases and J shed 0 bases, with 13 bases lying between them. Germline assignment: CDR1 LNHDA and CDR2 SQIVND (reference sequence). The CDR3 DNA sequence: TGTGCCAGTAGTCAGAAGGACAGCCCGAACACCGGGGAGCTGTTTTTT. Translation gives CASSQKDSPNTGELFF.

The gene calls are TRBV7-8 and TRBJ1-1; TRBD1 matches 7 bases. After removal of 5 bases from V and 5 bases from J, the junction contained 5 bases not matched to a gene. The CDR3 has 13 residues. The germline CDR1 and CDR2 sequences are SGHVS and FQNEAQ. The CDR3 DNA is TGTGCCAGCAGCCGCACCAGGGGGACTGAAGCTTTCTTT. Translating it yields CASSRTRGTEAFF.

V usage is TRBV29-1 and J usage is TRBJ1-2; possible D gene TRBD1, 5 bases. CDR3 length equals 12 residues. Trimming removed 1 base from V and 7 bases from J, with 10 bases in between. Germline V CDR1 and CDR2: SQVTM, ANQGSEA. The DNA of the CDR3 is TGCAGCGTTGAAGTCGTCAGGGCTGGCTACACCTTC. Residues: CSVEVVRAGYTF.

The chain joins TRBV18 to TRBJ1-3; TRBD1 aligns across 11 bases. The CDR3 is made up of 14 amino acids. CDR1 is KGHSH and CDR2 is LQKENI in the germline V gene. Trimming cost V 8 bases and J 7 bases; bases outside gene matches: 7. CDR3 in amino acids: CASGRTGGLNTIYF. Here the CDR3 DNA reads TGTGCCAGCGGACGGACAGGGGGCTTGAACACCATATATTTT.

This clone was detected only once. The chain is built from TRBV5-5 and TRBJ2-1; TRBD2 aligns across 9 bases. The germline gives CDR1 SGHKS, CDR2 YYEKEE (reference sequence). V trimming: 1 base; J trimming: 9 bases; junction bases outside the gene matches: 8. The CDR3 sequence is 15 residues long. The chain's CDR3 is CASSLLASGIAEQFF. The CDR3 region has the DNA TGTGCCAGCAGCTTGTTGGCTAGCGGGATTGCTGAGCAGTTCTTC.

The chain joins TRBV6-5 to TRBJ2-7, with D possibly TRBD2 on 6 matching bases. V lost 4 bases and J lost 7, with 14 bases in between. The germline gives CDR1 MNHEY, CDR2 SVGAGI. The CDR3 sequence is 13 residues long. CDR3 coding DNA: TGTGCCAGCAGTTCCGGCGGGGCCTGGGAGCAGTACTTC. Translation: CASSSGGAWEQYF.

V and J are TRBV4-3 and TRBJ2-1, with 12 bases matching TRBD2. The CDR3 contains 16 residues. Germline CDR1 and CDR2: LGHNA and YSLEER. Germline trimming cut 0 bases from V and 6 bases from J; bases unmatched to any gene: 3. The CDR3, as DNA: TGCGCCAGCAGCCAAGAAGGGACTAGCGGGCCCAATGAGCAGTTCTTC. It specifies CASSQEGTSGPNEQFF.

V is TRBV7-3 and J is TRBJ2-2, with 7 bases fitting TRBD2. The CDR3 extends over 16 amino acids. Germline loops: CDR1 SGHTA, CDR2 FQGTGA. V gave up 2 bases and J gave up 4 bases; unmatched junction bases: 7. The CDR3 loop reads CASSLGAGVGTGELFF. Here the CDR3 DNA reads TGTGCCAGCAGCTTAGGGGCGGGAGTGGGCACCGGGGAGCTGTTTTTT.

The V gene is TRBV7-2, the J gene TRBJ2-7; 9 nucleotides agree with TRBD1. CDR3 length: 15 amino acids. The V and J ends lost 0 bases and 8 bases, in that order; junction bases with no gene match: 8. Germline V lookup: CDR1 SGHTA, CDR2 FQGNSA. The CDR3 DNA reads TGTGCCAGCAGCTTAGCGGGACAGGGAGGGTGGAAGCAGTACTTC. The encoded protein is CASSLAGQGGWKQYF.

V gene TRBV11-2 combines with J gene TRBJ2-7; TRBD2 aligns across 10 bases. V lost 5 bases and J lost 2; bases outside the gene matches: 9. The length of the CDR3 is 16 residues. Looked up from germline, CDR1 is SGHAT and CDR2 is FQNNGV. In DNA, the CDR3 is TGTGCCAGCAGCCATACCCGGACTAGCGGTACCTACGAGCAGTACTTC. Amino acid sequence: CASSHTRTSGTYEQYF.

V gene TRBV6-1 combines with J gene TRBJ1-2; 7 positions agree with TRBD1. The germline V gene has CDR1 MNHNS and CDR2 SASEGT. CDR3 size: 14 residues. V gave up 4 bases and J gave up 2 bases; unmatched junction bases: 4. As DNA, the CDR3 is TGTGCCAGCAGTGCGGGACAGACAAACTATGGCTACACCTTC. Amino acids: CASSAGQTNYGYTF.

This clone was detected a few times. Sequence at one end of the junction differs from germline and may be a read error. J is TRBJ2-7 and V is TRBV5-6, with D perhaps matching TRBD1 (6 bases). The CDR3 is made up of 11 amino acids. Germline loops: CDR1 SGHDT, CDR2 YYEEEE. The chain's CDR3 is CASSSTRDTQF. The CDR3 DNA reads TGTGCCAGCAGCTCAACCCGGGACACGCAATTC.

The chain recombines TRBV10-1 with TRBJ2-1; weak D call: TRBD2 (6 bases). V gave up 5 bases and J gave up 9 bases, with 17 bases separating them. This CDR3 region has 14 residues. Per germline, CDR1 WNHNN and CDR2 SYGVQD (reference sequence). The CDR3 DNA is TGCGCCAGCAGTTCCTTGACTAGGGCCGGTGAGCAGTTCTTC. This gives the protein CASSSLTRAGEQFF.

This rearrangement joins TRBV19 to TRBJ2-7, with a possible D match to TRBD1 (8 bases). Germline CDR1 reads LNHDA; CDR2 reads SQIVND (reference sequence). The CDR3 runs 14 residues. Deletions cut 5 bases from V and 6 bases from J, with 17 bases between. CDR3 nucleotide sequence: TGTGCCAGTAGTCCCAGACAGGGGAGGGCCGAGCAGTACTTC. Amino acid sequence: CASSPRQGRAEQYF.

The chain has TRBV14 and TRBJ2-7; 10 positions match TRBD1. The V gene's germline CDR1 is SGHDN and CDR2 FVKESK. Unmatched junction bases numbered 5, after V lost 1 base and J lost 2 bases. The CDR3 consists of 16 residues. The CDR3 DNA sequence: TGTGCCAGCAGCCAAGGGGGGACAGGGGCGGCCTACGAGCAGTACTTC. It yields the protein CASSQGGTGAAYEQYF.

The count of this clone is one. The rearrangement uses TRBV5-5 and TRBJ1-5; D is perhaps TRBD1 (5 bases). The germline CDR1 and CDR2 sequences are SGHKS and YYEKEE (reference sequence). The V end lost 3 bases, the J end lost 5 bases, and 15 bases lay between the germline ends. The CDR3 is 15 amino acids. This chain's CDR3 is CASSYISLQDQPQHF. DNA of the CDR3: TGTGCCAGCAGCTACATCTCATTACAGGATCAGCCCCAGCATTTT.

The chain joins TRBV9 to TRBJ2-2; 9 positions match TRBD1. The length of the CDR3 is 15 residues. The V gene end was trimmed by 3 bases and the J gene end by 6 bases; junction bases not matched to a gene: 6. The V gene's germline CDR1 is SGDLS and CDR2 YYNGEE. The DNA for the CDR3 is TGTGCCAGCAGCGAAGGGGGACAGGGACCCGGGGAGCTGTTTTTT. Its translation: CASSEGGQGPGELFF.

This clone was seen a few times. The chain carries TRBV4-1 and TRBJ1-2, with 10 bases that match TRBD1. CDR1 is MGHRA and CDR2 is YSYEKL in the germline V gene. This CDR3 has 16 amino acids. The J segment lost 4 bases and the V segment lost 3 bases, leaving 8 bases of the junction unmatched. The CDR3 sequence: CASSHDRQGASYGYTF. The CDR3 DNA is TGCGCCAGCAGCCATGACAGACAGGGGGCGAGCTATGGCTACACCTTC.

The chain combines TRBV14 with TRBJ1-1; D ambiguous. V was trimmed by 2 bases and J by 1 base, leaving 5 bases between them. Germline lookup yields CDR1 SGHDN and CDR2 FVKESK. This CDR3 has 13 amino acids. CDR3 nucleotide sequence: TGTGCCAGCAGCCAATTCCGGAACACTGAAGCTTTCTTT. This encodes CASSQFRNTEAFF.

The chain links TRBV19 to TRBJ1-2, with D possibly being TRBD1 (5 bases). The V gene lost 6 bases and the J gene lost 6 bases, with 8 bases spanning the gap. In germline, CDR1 is LNHDA, CDR2 SQIVND (reference sequence). This CDR3 spans 11 amino acids. In nucleotides, the CDR3 is TGTGCCAGTAGGGCAGGGCATGGCTACACCTTC. Protein sequence: CASRAGHGYTF.

This chain uses TRBV6-1 with TRBJ1-3; D is uncertain. V was cut by 5 bases and J by 8 bases, with 10 bases left in between. There are 12 residues in the CDR3. Germline loops: CDR1 MNHNS, CDR2 SASEGT. The CDR3 sequence is CASSSRVDTIYF. The CDR3 DNA reads as TGTGCCAGCAGTTCCCGAGTAGACACCATATATTTT.

This chain uses TRBV28 with TRBJ2-7; a weak D match, TRBD1 (6 bases). Germline CDR1 and CDR2: MDHEN and SYDVKM. Trimming cost V 5 bases and J 5 bases, with 19 bases left between them. The CDR3 is 15 amino acids. CDR3 bases: TGTGCCAGCAGTAAACTACAGGGTATTATCAACGAGCAGTACTTC. Its protein product is CASSKLQGIINEQYF.